The 27 T cell receptor beta chains reported below all come from one sample, sequenced in a study of post-analysis software for immune sequencing data. General study points: The five TRBV segments detected at higher frequency in patients than in controls included TRBV5-6, TRBV5-1 and TRBV20-1.

Their antigen targets remain unknown. TCR beta libraries were prepared from cDNA with unique molecular identifiers. One entry per CDR3 protein results from TCRdb running MiXCR on the PCR reads. The profile shows hundreds of thousands of distinct CDR3 sequences, 25% to 30% of them singletons. Sequencing was carried out using blood. The receptors shown here come from a girl aged 10 to 17 with multiple sclerosis.

The chain joins TRBV28 to TRBJ1-4; D is unclear. The V gene lost 6 bases and the J gene lost 6 bases, with 14 bases spanning the gap. The CDR3 sequence is 14 residues long. Germline V gives CDR1 MDHEN, CDR2 SYDVKM. CDR3 in DNA: TGTGCCAGCAGCTCTGGACGGGGTTATGAAAAACTGTTTTTT. Translating it yields CASSSGRGYEKLFF.

The rearrangement joins TRBV7-2 to TRBJ2-1, with 9 positions matching TRBD2. Germline V gene sequence: CDR1 SGHTA, CDR2 FQGNSA. The CDR3 has 15 residues. The junction had 2 bases not matched to a gene; V was cut back by 3 bases and J by 2 bases. Written as DNA, the CDR3 is TGTGCCAGCAGCTTTGCGGGAGGGACCTACAATGAGCAGTTCTTC. This sequence encodes CASSFAGGTYNEQFF.

This chain links TRBV20-1 with TRBJ1-5; the D is unclear. Trimming took off 6 bases at V and 3 bases at J, with 12 bases between the two ends. CDR3 size: 13 residues. Per the germline V gene, CDR1 is DFQATT and CDR2 is SNEGSKA (reference sequence). CDR3 in amino acids: CSAVRADNQPQHF. The DNA of the CDR3 is TGCAGTGCCGTTCGGGCTGACAATCAGCCCCAGCATTTT.

This clonotype was observed a handful of times. The CDR3 protein is CASSQVGRLSTDTQYF. CDR3 bases: TGCGCCAGCAGCCAAGTGGGGCGTCTCAGCACAGATACGCAGTATTTT. The J gene is TRBJ2-3, the V gene TRBV4-3, with D possibly TRBD1 on 5 matching bases. The CDR3 runs 16 residues. V was pared by 1 base and J by 0 bases, with 11 bases between. Germline lookup yields CDR1 LGHNA and CDR2 YSLEER.

In its sample, this clonotype was seen a few times. The CDR3 is CASSLGQTIYTF. CDR3 coding DNA: TGTGCCAGCAGCCTGGGACAGACAATCTACACCTTC. The chain uses TRBV5-6 and TRBJ1-2, with 7 nucleotides matching TRBD1. In germline, CDR1 is SGHDT, CDR2 YYEEEE. CDR3 size: 12 residues. J lost 10 bases, V lost 4 bases, and 7 bases had no gene match.

This clonotype was detected only once. The CDR3 reads CASGRGYNEQFF. The CDR3 nucleotides read TGTGCCAGCGGCAGGGGTTACAATGAGCAGTTCTTC. V is TRBV28 and J is TRBJ2-1; perhaps TRBD1 as D (6 bases). CDR3 size: 12 residues. The V gene lost 8 bases and the J gene lost 4 bases, with 9 bases spanning the gap. Per the germline V gene, CDR1 is MDHEN and CDR2 is SYDVKM.

J is TRBJ2-5 and V is TRBV5-4, with 8 bases identical to TRBD1. The germline CDR1 and CDR2 sequences are SGHNT and YYREEE (reference sequence). Trimming took 0 bases from V and 6 from J; bases not matched to a gene: 7. This CDR3 comprises 15 residues. CDR3 DNA sequence: TGTGCCAGCAGCTTGGCCGTACAGGGGGGCCAGACCCAGTACTTC. Translation gives CASSLAVQGGQTQYF. Complete variable domain (other parts from reference TRBV5-4 and TRBJ2-5): ETGVTQSPTHLIKTRGQQVTLRCSSQSGHNTVSWYQQALGQGPQFIFQYYREEENGRGNFPPRFSGLQFPNYSSELNVNALELDDSALYLCASSLAVQGGQTQYFGPGTRLLVL.

This clonotype has only a few counts. As DNA, the CDR3 is TGCAGTGCTAGAGTTCCACTAGCTGGTCGCGTGAAAGCTTACGAGCAGTACTTC. Translation: CSARVPLAGRVKAYEQYF. The chain links TRBV20-1 to TRBJ2-7, with a weak D call TRBD2 (6 bases). V lost 1 base and J lost 4, with 26 bases in between. CDR3 length: 18 residues. CDR1 and CDR2 (germline): DFQATT, SNEGSKA (reference sequence).

A few counts support this clonotype. V usage is TRBV5-1 and J usage is TRBJ2-1; D is unclear. Trimming left V 4 bases short and J 0 bases short, with 14 bases between. The CDR3 extends over 16 amino acids. CDR1 and CDR2 (germline): SGHRS, YFSETQ. CDR3 sequence (DNA): TGCGCCAGCAGCCACGGGCCGGAGAGCTCCTACAATGAGCAGTTCTTC. This sequence encodes CASSHGPESSYNEQFF.

This chain connects TRBV5-1 to TRBJ2-3, with D tentatively TRBD2 (6 bases). From germline, CDR1 is SGHRS and CDR2 YFSETQ. V was clipped by 6 bases and J by 4 bases, with 18 bases between them. The CDR3 spans 15 residues. In nucleotides, the CDR3 is TGCGCCAGCAAGGAGGGGATGAGACTATCAGATACGCAGTATTTT. It is translated as CASKEGMRLSDTQYF.

This rearrangement joins TRBV20-1 to TRBJ2-7, with D perhaps TRBD2 (6 bases). Deletions cut 6 bases from V and 3 bases from J, with 15 bases between. CDR1 is DFQATT, CDR2 SNEGSKA, per germline (reference sequence). The CDR3 loop spans 13 amino acids. Written as DNA, the CDR3 is TGCAGTGCCCGGGGACTGAAGGACTACGAGCAGTACTTC. Encoded protein: CSARGLKDYEQYF.

The chain is built from TRBV28 and TRBJ2-5; 8 nucleotides agree with TRBD1. J gave up 4 bases and V 4 bases, and 8 bases lay outside the gene matches. The CDR3 totals 15 residues. Germline assignment: CDR1 MDHEN and CDR2 SYDVKM. The CDR3 loop is CASSYCQGATETQYF. The CDR3 nucleotides are TGTGCCAGCAGTTATTGTCAGGGGGCAACAGAGACCCAGTACTTC.

This clonotype came up a few times. This chain joins TRBV2 and TRBJ2-1; 7 nucleotides align to TRBD2. CDR1 is SNHLY, CDR2 FYNNEI, per germline. V shed 2 bases and J 13 bases; nucleotides not matched to a gene: 14. The CDR3 runs 15 residues. The CDR3 loop is CASSERSGVGETQFF. The CDR3 coding sequence is TGTGCCAGCAGTGAAAGGAGCGGGGTGGGGGAGACCCAGTTCTTC.

The J gene is TRBJ2-5, the V gene TRBV27, with unresolved D. The DNA end favors TRBJ2-7, so the J call may be wrong. The CDR3 has 14 residues. Germline V gives CDR1 MNHEY, CDR2 SMNVEV (reference sequence). CDR3 sequence reads: CASSSKSLLDEQYF. The CDR3 DNA reads TGTGCCAGCAGTTCGAAATCCCTGCTGGACGAGCAGTACTTC.

The sample holds many counts of this clonotype. V is TRBV10-3 and J is TRBJ2-3, with D possibly matching TRBD2 (5 bases). The CDR3 is 11 residues long. V gave up 2 bases and J gave up 8 bases, with 5 bases separating them. CDR1 and CDR2 from the germline V gene are ENHRY and SYGVKD. This CDR3 reads CAISEGSTQYF. In DNA, the CDR3 is TGTGCCATCAGTGAGGGGAGTACGCAGTATTTT.

This clonotype was detected only a few times. V usage is TRBV20-1 and J usage is TRBJ2-1, with TRBD1 matching 7 bases. Unmatched junction bases numbered 7, after V lost 3 bases and J lost 11 bases. From germline, CDR1 is DFQATT and CDR2 SNEGSKA (reference sequence). The CDR3 has 12 amino acids. The CDR3: CSARAPGGKQFF. For the CDR3, the DNA is TGCAGTGCTAGGGCCCCAGGGGGTAAGCAGTTCTTC.

The CDR3 protein is CSARDLRAGNQPQHF. Here the CDR3 DNA reads TGCAGTGCTAGAGATCTTCGGGCTGGCAATCAGCCCCAGCATTTT. The rearrangement links TRBV20-1 to TRBJ1-5, with D unresolved. This CDR3 has 15 amino acids. In germline, CDR1 is DFQATT, CDR2 SNEGSKA (reference sequence). V gave up 0 bases and J gave up 2 bases, with 11 bases separating them.

This chain connects TRBV7-8 to TRBJ2-5; a possible D gene is TRBD1 (6 bases). CDR3 size: 15 residues. Between the trimmed V and J ends, which lost 1 base and 5 bases, there was a span of 14 bases. The V gene's germline CDR1 is SGHVS and CDR2 FQNEAQ. CDR3 DNA: TGTGCCAGCAGCTTAGGGCCTACAGGGCCCGAGACCCAGTACTTC. Its protein is CASSLGPTGPETQYF. The variable domain in full, with the rest retrieved from reference TRBV7-8 and TRBJ2-5, is GAGVSQSPRYKVAKRGQDVALRCDPISGHVSLFWYQQALGQGPEFLTYFQNEAQLDKSGLPSDRFFAERPEGSVSTLKIQRTQQEDSAVYLCASSLGPTGPETQYFGPGTRLLVL.

This chain uses TRBV6-5 with TRBJ1-5; possible D gene TRBD1, 5 bases. Looked up from germline, CDR1 is MNHEY and CDR2 is SVGAGI. The CDR3 has 13 residues. Trimming shortened V by 8 bases and J by 9 bases, and 17 bases separated the two germline ends. The CDR3 DNA reads as TGTGCCAGCCACCGGGACCCAATGGGGCCCCAGCATTTT. Translated: CASHRDPMGPQHF.

Only one count was recorded for this clonotype. The rearrangement links TRBV14 to TRBJ2-1; 9 bases match TRBD2. V shed 3 bases, J shed 9 bases, and the junction held 9 bases outside the gene matches. CDR1 is SGHDN, CDR2 FVKESK, per germline. This CDR3 spans 15 amino acids. DNA of the CDR3: TGTGCCAGCAGCCAGGCTAGCGGGAATTTCGGTGAGCAGTTCTTC. This gives the protein CASSQASGNFGEQFF.

Here the CDR3 DNA reads TGTGCCAGCGAGCCTAGCGGAAAATACAATGAGCAGTTCTTC. This sequence encodes CASEPSGKYNEQFF. The chain is built from TRBV7-2 and TRBJ2-1; TRBD2 agrees at 7 bases. The trim removed 8 bases at V and 4 bases at J, leaving 8 bases unmatched. The CDR3 is 14 residues long. Germline V lookup: CDR1 SGHTA, CDR2 FQGNSA.

This clonotype was seen more than once but under ten times. This rearrangement joins TRBV10-3 to TRBJ1-2, with D possibly matching TRBD1 (5 bases). V was pared by 10 bases and J by 2 bases, with 11 bases between. This CDR3 is 12 amino acids long. Germline V gene sequence: CDR1 ENHRY, CDR2 SYGVKD. DNA of the CDR3: TGTGCCAGCAGGGAAACAAACTATGGCTACACCTTC. It encodes CASRETNYGYTF.

This clonotype was seen more than once but under ten times. The chain has TRBV20-1 and TRBJ2-1; D is perhaps TRBD2 (6 bases). The CDR3 loop spans 15 amino acids. The V gene's germline CDR1 is DFQATT and CDR2 SNEGSKA (reference sequence). The V end lost 1 base, the J end lost 4 bases, and 14 bases lay between the germline ends. The CDR3 sequence: CSARVVGGRYNEQFF. The CDR3 DNA reads as TGCAGTGCTAGAGTCGTGGGGGGACGTTACAATGAGCAGTTCTTC.

The chain links TRBV4-3 to TRBJ1-1, with 12 bases aligning to TRBD1. The trim removed 0 bases at V and 2 bases at J, leaving 7 bases unmatched. Looked up from germline, CDR1 is LGHNA and CDR2 is YSLEER. The CDR3 loop spans 18 amino acids. CDR3 sequence: CASSQELGQGAGNTEAFF. The CDR3, as DNA: TGCGCCAGCAGCCAAGAGTTGGGACAGGGGGCCGGTAACACTGAAGCTTTCTTT.

This chain uses TRBV27 with TRBJ2-7; TRBD1 or TRBD2 may be the D gene (5 bases each). Between the trimmed V and J ends, which lost 5 bases and 4 bases, there was a span of 21 bases. Per the germline V gene, CDR1 is MNHEY and CDR2 is SMNVEV (reference sequence). This CDR3 has 16 residues. The CDR3 sequence: CASSPFEGSRPYEQYF. DNA for the CDR3: TGTGCCAGCAGTCCCTTTGAGGGGAGCCGTCCTTACGAGCAGTACTTC.

The genes are TRBV3-1 and TRBJ1-4; D is possibly TRBD1 (6 bases). Looked up from germline, CDR1 is LGHDT and CDR2 is YNNKEL (reference sequence). Trimming removed 10 bases at V and 3 bases at J, with 12 bases between. The CDR3 covers 13 residues. This CDR3 is CATRRGANEKLFF. For the CDR3, the DNA is TGTGCCACCCGTAGGGGGGCTAATGAAAAACTGTTTTTT.

In this sample, this clonotype turned up a few times. The genes are TRBV12-3 or TRBV12-4 and TRBJ1-2, with a tentative D call TRBD1 (5 bases). This CDR3 has 15 amino acids. V was clipped by 1 base and J by 2 bases, with 11 bases between them. The CDR3 nucleotides are TGTGCCAGCAGTTTAGTGGGGGGGACGAACTATGGCTACACCTTC. This encodes CASSLVGGTNYGYTF.